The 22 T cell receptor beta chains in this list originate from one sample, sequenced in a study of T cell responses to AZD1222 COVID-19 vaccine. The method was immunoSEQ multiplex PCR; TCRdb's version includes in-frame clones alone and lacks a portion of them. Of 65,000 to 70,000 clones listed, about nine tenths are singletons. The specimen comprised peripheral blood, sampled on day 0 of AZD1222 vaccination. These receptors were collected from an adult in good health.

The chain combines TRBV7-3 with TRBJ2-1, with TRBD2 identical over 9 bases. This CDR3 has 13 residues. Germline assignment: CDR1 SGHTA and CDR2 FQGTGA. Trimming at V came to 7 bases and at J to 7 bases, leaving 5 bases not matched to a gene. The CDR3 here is CASNRSGRNEQFF. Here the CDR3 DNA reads TGTGCCAGCAATCGTAGCGGGAGAAATGAGCAGTTCTTC. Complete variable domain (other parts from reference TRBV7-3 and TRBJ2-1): GAGVSQTPSNKVTEKGKYVELRCDPISGHTALYWYRQSLGQGPEFLIYFQGTGAADDSGLPNDRFFAVRPEGSVSTLKIQRTERGDSAVYLCASNRSGRNEQFFGPGTRLTVL.

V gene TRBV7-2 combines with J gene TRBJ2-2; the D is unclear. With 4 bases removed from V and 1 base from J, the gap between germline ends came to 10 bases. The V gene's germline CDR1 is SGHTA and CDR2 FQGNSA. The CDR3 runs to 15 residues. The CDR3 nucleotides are TGTGCCAGCAGCTACACCTCAGGGAACACCGGGGAGCTGTTTTTT. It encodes CASSYTSGNTGELFF.

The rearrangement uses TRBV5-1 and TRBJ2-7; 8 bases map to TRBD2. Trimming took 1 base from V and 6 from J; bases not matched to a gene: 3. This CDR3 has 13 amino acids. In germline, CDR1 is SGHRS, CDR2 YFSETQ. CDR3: CASSLSSGFEQYF. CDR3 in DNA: TGCGCCAGCAGCTTGTCTAGCGGGTTCGAGCAGTACTTC.

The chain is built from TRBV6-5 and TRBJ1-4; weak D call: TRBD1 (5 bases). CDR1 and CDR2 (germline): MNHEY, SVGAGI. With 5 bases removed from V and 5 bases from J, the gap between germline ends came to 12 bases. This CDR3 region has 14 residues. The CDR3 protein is CASSNRMENEKLFF. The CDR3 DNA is TGTGCCAGCAGTAACAGGATGGAGAATGAAAAACTGTTTTTT.

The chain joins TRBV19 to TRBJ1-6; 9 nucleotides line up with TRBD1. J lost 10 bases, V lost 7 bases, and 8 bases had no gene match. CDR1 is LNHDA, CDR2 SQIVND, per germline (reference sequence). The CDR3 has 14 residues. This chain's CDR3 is CASTLGQGRSPLHF. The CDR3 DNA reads TGTGCCAGTACCCTGGGACAGGGACGCTCACCCCTCCACTTT. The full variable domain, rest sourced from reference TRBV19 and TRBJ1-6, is DGGITQSPKYLFRKEGQNVTLSCEQNLNHDAMYWYRQDPGQGLRLIYYSQIVNDFQKGDIAEGYSVSREKKESFPLTVTSAQKNPTAFYLCASTLGQGRSPLHFGNGTRLTVT.

Here the CDR3 reads CASSFSSSGTGANVLTF. The CDR3 DNA reads as TGTGCCAGCAGTTTTTCTAGTTCAGGGACTGGGGCCAACGTCCTGACTTTC. V gene TRBV28 combines with J gene TRBJ2-6; tentatively, D is TRBD1 (5 bases). The length of the CDR3 is 17 residues. The germline V and J ends were trimmed by 3 bases and 2 bases, with 14 bases remaining between them. Germline CDR1 and CDR2: MDHEN and SYDVKM.

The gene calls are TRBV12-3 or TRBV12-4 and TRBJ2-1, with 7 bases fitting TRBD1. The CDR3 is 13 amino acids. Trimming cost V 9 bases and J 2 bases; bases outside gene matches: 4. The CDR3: CASQGVTYNEQFF. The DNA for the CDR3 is TGTGCCAGTCAGGGGGTAACCTACAATGAGCAGTTCTTC.

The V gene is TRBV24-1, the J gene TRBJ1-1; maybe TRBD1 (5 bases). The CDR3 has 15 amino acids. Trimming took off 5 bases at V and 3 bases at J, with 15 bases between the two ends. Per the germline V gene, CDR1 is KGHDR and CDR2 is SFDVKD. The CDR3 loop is CATSVLGHQHTEAFF. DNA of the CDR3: TGTGCCACCAGTGTCTTAGGACACCAGCACACTGAAGCTTTCTTT.

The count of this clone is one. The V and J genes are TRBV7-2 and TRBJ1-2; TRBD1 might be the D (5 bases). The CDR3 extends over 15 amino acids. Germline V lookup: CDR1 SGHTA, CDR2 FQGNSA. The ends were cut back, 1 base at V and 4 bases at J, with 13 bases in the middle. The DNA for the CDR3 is TGTGCCAGCAGCTTAGTTAGCAGGGTCAGCTATGGCTACACCTTC. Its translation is CASSLVSRVSYGYTF.

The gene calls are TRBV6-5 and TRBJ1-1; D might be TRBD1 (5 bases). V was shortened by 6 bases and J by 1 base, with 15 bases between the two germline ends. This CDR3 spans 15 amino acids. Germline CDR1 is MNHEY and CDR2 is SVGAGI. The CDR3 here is CASSRTMSSNTEAFF. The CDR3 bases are TGTGCCAGCAGCAGGACAATGTCGTCGAACACTGAAGCTTTCTTT.

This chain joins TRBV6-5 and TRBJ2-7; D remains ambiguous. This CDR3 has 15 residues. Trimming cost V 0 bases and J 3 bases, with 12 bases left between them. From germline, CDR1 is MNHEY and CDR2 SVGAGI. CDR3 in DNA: TGTGCCAGCAGTTACTCTCGGACCTCGGACTACGAGCAGTACTTC. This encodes CASSYSRTSDYEQYF.

The CDR3 DNA sequence: TGTGCCACCAGTGAGCAGGACAGGGGCGATCTTAGCAATCAGCCCCAGCATTTT. Encoded protein: CATSEQDRGDLSNQPQHF. This chain links TRBV24-1 with TRBJ1-5; 9 positions match TRBD1. Germline CDR1 KGHDR, CDR2 SFDVKD. Losses at the gene ends were 4 bases for V and 0 bases for J; bases not matched to a gene: 9. There are 18 residues in the CDR3.

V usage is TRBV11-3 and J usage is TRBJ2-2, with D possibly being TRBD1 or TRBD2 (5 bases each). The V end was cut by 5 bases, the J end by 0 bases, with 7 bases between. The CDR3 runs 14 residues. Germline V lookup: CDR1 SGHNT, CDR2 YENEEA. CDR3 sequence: CASSGTANTGELFF. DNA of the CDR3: TGTGCCAGCAGCGGGACCGCGAACACCGGGGAGCTGTTTTTT. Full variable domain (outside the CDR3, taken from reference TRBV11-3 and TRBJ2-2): EAGVVQSPRYKIIEKKQPVAFWCNPISGHNTLYWYLQNLGQGPELLIRYENEEAVDDSQLPKDRFSAERLKGVDSTLKIQPAELGDSAVYLCASSGTANTGELFFGEGSRLTVL.

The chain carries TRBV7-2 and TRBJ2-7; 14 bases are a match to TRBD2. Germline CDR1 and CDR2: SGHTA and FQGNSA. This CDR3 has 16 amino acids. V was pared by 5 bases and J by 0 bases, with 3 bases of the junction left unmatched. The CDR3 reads CASSPGTSGSSYEQYF. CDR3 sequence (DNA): TGTGCCAGCAGCCCCGGGACTAGCGGGAGCTCCTACGAGCAGTACTTC.

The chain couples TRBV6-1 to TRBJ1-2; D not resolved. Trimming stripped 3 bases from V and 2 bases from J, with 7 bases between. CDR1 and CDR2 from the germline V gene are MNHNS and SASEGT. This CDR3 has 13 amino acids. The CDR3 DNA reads TGTGCCAGCAGTGAGGTCCGAAACTATGGCTACACCTTC. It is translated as CASSEVRNYGYTF.

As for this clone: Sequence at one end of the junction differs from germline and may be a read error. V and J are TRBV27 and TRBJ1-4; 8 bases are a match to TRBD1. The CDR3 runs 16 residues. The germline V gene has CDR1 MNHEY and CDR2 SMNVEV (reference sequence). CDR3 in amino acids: CASSFRGQGAKEKLFF. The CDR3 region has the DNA TGTGCCAGCAGTTTCCGAGGACAGGGCGCTAAGGAAAAACTGTTTTTT.

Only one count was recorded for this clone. This CDR3 is CASSESGRLNSPLHF. The CDR3 DNA follows: TGTGCCAGCAGTGAATCGGGAAGACTTAATTCACCCCTCCACTTT. The chain employs TRBV6-1 and TRBJ1-6; D uncertain. The CDR3 covers 15 residues. Germline V gene lookup returns CDR1 MNHNS and CDR2 SASEGT. V was trimmed by 2 bases and J by 6 bases, leaving 11 bases between them.

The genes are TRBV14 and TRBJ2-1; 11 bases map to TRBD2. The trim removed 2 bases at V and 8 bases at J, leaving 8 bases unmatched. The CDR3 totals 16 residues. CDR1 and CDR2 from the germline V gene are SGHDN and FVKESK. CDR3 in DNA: TGTGCCAGCAGCCAAACTAGCGGGAGAATCGATGATGAGCAGTTCTTC. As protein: CASSQTSGRIDDEQFF.

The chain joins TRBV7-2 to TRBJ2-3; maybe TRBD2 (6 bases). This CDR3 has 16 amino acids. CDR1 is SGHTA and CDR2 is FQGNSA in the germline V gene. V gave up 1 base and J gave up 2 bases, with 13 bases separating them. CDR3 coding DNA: TGTGCCAGCAGCTTAGTAGTTGCGGGAACCACAGATACGCAGTATTTT. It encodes CASSLVVAGTTDTQYF.

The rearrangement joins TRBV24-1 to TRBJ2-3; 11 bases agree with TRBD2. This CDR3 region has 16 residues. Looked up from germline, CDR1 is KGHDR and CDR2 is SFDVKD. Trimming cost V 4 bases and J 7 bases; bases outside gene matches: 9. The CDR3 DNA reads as TGTGCCACCAGTGACCACATAGCGGGAGGGAAGAATACGCAGTATTTT. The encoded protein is CATSDHIAGGKNTQYF.

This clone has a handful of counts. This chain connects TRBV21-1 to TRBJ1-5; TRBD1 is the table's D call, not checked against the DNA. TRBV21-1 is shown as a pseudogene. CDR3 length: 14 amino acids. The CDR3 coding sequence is TGTGCCAGCAGCCCGTCTGCAGGCAATCAGCCCCAGCATTTT. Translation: CASSPSAGNQPQHF.

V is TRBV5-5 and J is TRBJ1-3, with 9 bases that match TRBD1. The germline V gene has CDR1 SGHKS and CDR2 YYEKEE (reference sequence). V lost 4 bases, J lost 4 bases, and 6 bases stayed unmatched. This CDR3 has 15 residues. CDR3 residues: CASSAWTGVGNTIYF. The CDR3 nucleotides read TGTGCCAGCAGCGCCTGGACAGGGGTCGGAAACACCATATATTTT.